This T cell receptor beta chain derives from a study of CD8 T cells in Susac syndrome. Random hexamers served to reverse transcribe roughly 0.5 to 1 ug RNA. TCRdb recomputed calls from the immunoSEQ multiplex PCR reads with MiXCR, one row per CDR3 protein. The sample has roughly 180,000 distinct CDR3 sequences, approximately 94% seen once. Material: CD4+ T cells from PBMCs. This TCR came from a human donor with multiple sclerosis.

DNA of the CDR3: TGTGCCAGTAGTTGGGGGCCCCAGCCCCAGCATTTT. Its protein product is CASSWGPQPQHF. The rearrangement links TRBV19 to TRBJ1-5, with D perhaps matching TRBD1 (6 bases). CDR3 length equals 12 residues. Trimming left V 5 bases short and J 7 bases short, with 9 bases between. Germline assignment: CDR1 LNHDA and CDR2 SQIVND (reference sequence).